This T cell receptor (beta chain) comes out of a study of T cell changes during pregnancy in multiple sclerosis. The CDR3 length is 14 residues. Germline values: CDR1 LGHNA, CDR2 YNFKEQ. V shed 0 bases, J shed 8 bases, and the junction held 3 bases outside the gene matches. Some clones are missing from TCRdb's copy, which holds only in-frame ones; the method was immunoSEQ multiplex PCR. The sample shows roughly 79,000 clones, about 94% of them seen only once. This clonotype was obtained from a female donor in good health, enrolled as a control in a pregnancy study. This chain joins TRBV4-2 and TRBJ2-1, with 8 positions matching TRBD1. The input for sequencing was peripheral blood, taken in the second trimester of pregnancy. The CDR3 here is CASSQDRDRYEQFF. The CDR3 coding sequence is TGTGCCAGCAGCCAAGATCGGGACAGGTATGAGCAGTTCTTC.